This T cell receptor beta chain is drawn from a study of blood T cell repertoires in COVID-19. Clones were read by immunoSEQ multiplex PCR, and TCRdb kept only the in-frame ones, dropping some. The data show around 220,000 clones, around 80% seen once. The V gene's germline CDR1 is SGHTA and CDR2 FQGTGA. The ends lost 5 bases at V and 2 bases at J; junction bases unmatched: 9. There are 16 residues in the CDR3. The chain links TRBV7-3 to TRBJ2-5, with 9 bases fitting TRBD2. Sequencing was performed on peripheral blood. This TCR was recovered from a human donor in a cohort sampled during active COVID-19. CDR3 nucleotide sequence: TGTGCCAGCAGCCCCTGGACAGCGGGAGGACAAGAGACCCAGTACTTC. This gives the protein CASSPWTAGGQETQYF.